This T cell receptor beta chain comes out of a study of OX40 agonist ivuxolimab in advanced cancers. Germline lookup yields CDR1 SGHRS and CDR2 YFSETQ. This CDR3 region has 16 residues. V lost 0 bases, J lost 0 bases, and 3 bases stayed unmatched. Clones were sequenced by immunoSEQ multiplex PCR, and TCRdb holds only the in-frame ones, with some missing. The table includes some 95,000 clones, approximately 86% detected once. Worth noting for this clone: Its specificity is unknown.

Whole-study findings and limits: Clones of CD4+ and CD8+ blood T cells grew by week 6 at doses of 0.1 to 3.0 mg/kg.

Specimen: CD4+ or CD8+ T cells sorted from blood, collected in a trial of the OX40 agonist ivuxolimab. This chain uses TRBV5-1 with TRBJ2-3; 8 nucleotides agree with TRBD2. The receptor was derived from an adult with an advanced solid tumor such as melanoma, head and neck, liver or kidney cancer. The CDR3 protein is CASSLAASGSTDTQYF. The CDR3, as DNA: TGCGCCAGCAGCTTGGCGGCTAGCGGGAGCACAGATACGCAGTATTTT.